The rows below give T cell receptor beta chains drawn from one sample of a study of blood T cell repertoires in COVID-19. Sequenced by immunoSEQ multiplex PCR; TCRdb stores in-frame clones only, minus some. The profile covers around 65,000 clones, with 82% appearing a single time and roughly 12% taken by the ten largest. The sequencing sample was made of peripheral blood. The receptors shown here come from a human donor in a cohort sampled during active COVID-19. The CDR3 runs from the conserved cysteine through the conserved F or W. The D gene is left open where the match is weak. Size is stated for part of the rows, as once, few or many counts, or as a class when the clone is expanded.

TRBJ2-1,-,TRBD1,TRBV5-1,CASSLGSGGNEQFF,TGCGCCAGCAGCTTGGGGTCAGGGGGAAATGAGCAGTTCTTC
TRBJ2-6,-,TRBD1,TRBV15,CATSRDSEGARAGANVLTF,TGTGCCACCAGCAGAGATTCCGAGGGGGCACGGGCTGGGGCCAACGTCCTGACTTTC
TRBJ1-1,-,TRBD1,TRBV7-9,CASSDSGGAGEAFF,TGTGCCAGCAGCGATTCAGGGGGCGCGGGTGAAGCTTTCTTT
TRBJ2-1,-,TRBD2,TRBV6-6,CASSYSTSGGLGEQFF,TGTGCCAGCAGTTACTCGACTAGCGGGGGTTTAGGTGAGCAGTTCTTC
TRBJ1-5,-,TRBD1,TRBV5-1,CASRTFLKGARGNGQPQHF,TGCGCCAGCAGAACTTTTCTGAAGGGGGCTAGGGGAAACGGGCAGCCCCAGCATTTT
TRBJ1-1,many,-,TRBV18,CASHQGLNTEAFF,TGTGCCAGCCACCAGGGGCTGAACACTGAAGCTTTCTTT
TRBJ2-5,-,TRBD2,TRBV3-1/TRBV3-2,CASSLMTSGAQETQYF,TGTGCCAGCAGCCTAATGACTAGCGGGGCTCAAGAGACCCAGTACTTC
TRBJ1-6,few,TRBD1,TRBV3-1/TRBV3-2,CASSPRQGLSPLHF,TGTGCCAGCAGCCCTAGACAGGGACTCTCACCCCTCCACTTT
TRBJ1-6,medium-sized,-,TRBV3-1/TRBV3-2,CASSRNRVAHSPLHF,TGTGCCAGCAGCCGCAACAGGGTTGCTCATTCACCCCTCCACTTT
TRBJ2-1,-,-,TRBV5-1,CASSLWMGDNEQFF,TGCGCCAGCAGCTTGTGGATGGGAGACAATGAGCAGTTCTTC
TRBJ1-2,-,-,TRBV7-9,CASSLRANYGYTF,TGTGCCAGCAGCTTACGGGCTAACTATGGCTACACCTTC
TRBJ1-4,-,-,TRBV30,CAWSVRGGTNEKLFF,TGTGCCTGGAGTGTAAGGGGGGGAACTAATGAAAAACTGTTTTTT
TRBJ2-7,-,-,TRBV28,CASSDSPYEQYF,TGTGCCAGCAGTGACAGCCCCTACGAGCAGTACTTC
TRBJ1-2,-,-,TRBV6-6,CASSSARTRSGYTF,TGTGCCAGCAGTTCCGCCCGGACACGGTCCGGCTACACCTTC
TRBJ2-1,-,-,TRBV11-2,CASSPPVGPYNEQFF,TGTGCCAGCAGCCCTCCAGTGGGGCCCTACAATGAGCAGTTCTTC
TRBJ1-2,-,-,TRBV2,CASSGGPANYGYTF,TGTGCCAGCAGCGGCGGGCCAGCTAACTATGGCTACACCTTC
TRBJ1-2,many,TRBD1,TRBV19,CASSPTTGYYGYTF,TGTGCCAGTAGTCCGACGACAGGGTACTATGGCTACACCTTC